These 16 T cell receptor beta chains originate from one sample sequenced in a study of T cell changes during pregnancy in multiple sclerosis (dated 2019 in TCRdb). Library construction relied on the immunoSEQ multiplex PCR assay. The table was pulled from immuneACCESS by TCRdb, which kept in-frame rearrangements only. Such tables lose some clones; where checked, under half of the loss comes from unresolved V genes, and the rest has no known cause. The sample data list about 40,000 clones, and 91% of these were observed just once. Approximately 7.8% of the sample is taken by the ten largest. The input for sequencing was CD8+ T cells from peripheral blood mononuclear cells, taken before pregnancy. These TCRs come from a female donor with multiple sclerosis, enrolled in a pregnancy study.

The chain employs TRBV28 and TRBJ1-5; 7 bases map to TRBD1. V was pared by 6 bases and J by 0 bases, with 5 bases of the junction left unmatched. The CDR3 is 15 residues long. The germline V gene has CDR1 MDHEN and CDR2 SYDVKM. The CDR3 DNA reads as TGTGCCAGCAGCCTTCAGGGGGTTAGCAATCAGCCCCAGCATTTT. Protein: CASSLQGVSNQPQHF.

V and J are TRBV27 and TRBJ2-7, with TRBD1 identical over 8 bases. The CDR3 is made up of 14 amino acids. The V gene end was trimmed by 5 bases and the J gene end by 5 bases; junction bases not matched to a gene: 8. Germline CDR1 and CDR2: MNHEY and SMNVEV (reference sequence). Here the CDR3 reads CASSPPTGANEQYF. In DNA, the CDR3 is TGTGCCAGCAGTCCACCGACAGGGGCCAACGAGCAGTACTTC.

V and J are TRBV18 and TRBJ2-1, with a weak D call TRBD2 (6 bases). Between the trimmed V and J ends, which lost 3 bases and 4 bases, there was a span of 19 bases. The CDR3 consists of 17 residues. Germline CDR1 KGHSH, CDR2 LQKENI. The CDR3: CASSPSTSYNPYNEQFF. CDR3 bases: TGTGCCAGCTCACCTTCGACTAGTTATAATCCGTACAATGAGCAGTTCTTC.

A word on this clone: A read error may explain this, as a much larger clone is one base away. At the DNA level, this CDR3 is encoded by other sequences in the same sample as well. This chain uses TRBV27 with TRBJ2-7; D is perhaps TRBD2 (5 bases). The length of the CDR3 is 15 residues. The V and J ends lost 6 bases and 2 bases respectively, with 17 bases between them. Germline values: CDR1 MNHEY, CDR2 SMNVEV (reference sequence). The CDR3 loop is CASRITSGTTYEQYF. CDR3 sequence (DNA): TGTGCCAGCAGAATAACTAGTGGTACAACCTACGAGCAGTACTTC.

This chain uses TRBV28 with TRBJ2-3; D perhaps matches TRBD1 (5 bases). CDR3 length: 15 residues. Germline CDR1 is MDHEN and CDR2 is SYDVKM. With 6 bases removed from V and 2 bases from J, the gap between germline ends came to 15 bases. This CDR3 reads CASSPATDLTDTQYF. DNA for the CDR3: TGTGCCAGCAGCCCCGCGACAGACCTCACAGATACGCAGTATTTT.

The V gene is TRBV21-1, the J gene TRBJ2-7; the table's TRBD1 call for D was not verified on the DNA. TRBV21-1 is a documented pseudogene. This CDR3 comprises 14 residues. Written as DNA, the CDR3 is TGTGCCAGCAGCGACCGGACAGGGGGCCACGAGCAGTACTTC. It codes for CASSDRTGGHEQYF.

The V and J genes are TRBV4-3 and TRBJ2-2; TRBD2 matches at 12 bases. The germline CDR1 and CDR2 sequences are LGHNA and YSLEER. The J segment lost 7 bases and the V segment lost 3 bases, leaving 15 bases of the junction unmatched. The CDR3 length is 19 residues. The CDR3 region has the DNA TGCGCCAGCAGCCAGGACGGCGGGCTAGCGGGAGGGCCATACGGGGAGCTGTTTTTT. It translates to CASSQDGGLAGGPYGELFF.

The chain links TRBV27 to TRBJ2-7; the match to TRBD2 covers 11 bases. The germline V gene encodes CDR1 MNHEY and CDR2 SMNVEV (reference sequence). V lost 5 bases and J lost 3; bases outside the gene matches: 3. The CDR3 covers 14 residues. The CDR3, as DNA: TGTGCCAGCAGTAAGGGACTAGCGGTCTACGAGCAGTACTTC. It encodes CASSKGLAVYEQYF.

The V and J genes are TRBV28 and TRBJ2-5; no definite D call. This CDR3 comprises 12 residues. With 4 bases removed from V and 1 base from J, the gap between germline ends came to 4 bases. The V gene's germline CDR1 is MDHEN and CDR2 SYDVKM. CDR3 sequence: CASSWAQETQYF. In DNA, the CDR3 is TGTGCCAGCAGTTGGGCCCAAGAGACCCAGTACTTC.

J is TRBJ2-1 and V is TRBV4-3; 13 bases are a match to TRBD2. The germline V gene encodes CDR1 LGHNA and CDR2 YSLEER. This CDR3 contains 15 residues. Trimming took 3 bases from V and 10 from J; bases not matched to a gene: 6. CDR3 bases: TGCGCCAGCAGCCAGGATCCGGGACTAGCGGGAGAGCAGTTCTTC. The encoded protein is CASSQDPGLAGEQFF.

The chain carries TRBV9 and TRBJ2-1; maybe TRBD2 (5 bases). This CDR3 region has 14 residues. CDR1 SGDLS and CDR2 YYNGEE come from the germline V gene. V lost 0 bases and J lost 7, with 11 bases in between. The CDR3 is CASSVDSGVNEQFF. The CDR3, as DNA: TGTGCCAGCAGCGTAGACAGCGGCGTTAATGAGCAGTTCTTC.

This clone was seen once. The chain combines TRBV2 with TRBJ2-1; D is ambiguous. V was shortened by 7 bases and J by 6 bases, with 13 bases between the two germline ends. The V gene's germline CDR1 is SNHLY and CDR2 FYNNEI. CDR3 length equals 13 residues. The chain's CDR3 is CASILASGNEQFF. The DNA for the CDR3 is TGTGCCAGCATTTTAGCATCTGGCAATGAGCAGTTCTTC.

The V and J genes are TRBV21-1 and TRBJ2-5; the table's TRBD2 call for D was not verified on the DNA. TRBV21-1 is tagged as a pseudogene. The CDR3 covers 15 residues. CDR3 nucleotides: TGTGCCAGCAGCCCCGGGACTAGCGGGTTGGAGACCCAGTACTTC. It yields the protein CASSPGTSGLETQYF.

This clone was counted a single time. The chain employs TRBV19 and TRBJ2-3, with 11 bases that match TRBD2. Trimming took 8 bases from V and 7 from J; bases not matched to a gene: 17. This CDR3 has 17 amino acids. Germline assignment: CDR1 LNHDA and CDR2 SQIVND (reference sequence). The DNA for the CDR3 is TGTGCCAGTGGCCCGGGACTAGCGGAATCGGGAGCTTATACGCAGTATTTT. It encodes CASGPGLAESGAYTQYF. The full variable domain, in which reference TRBV19 and TRBJ2-3 provide the parts outside the CDR3, is DGGITQSPKYLFRKEGQNVTLSCEQNLNHDAMYWYRQDPGQGLRLIYYSQIVNDFQKGDIAEGYSVSREKKESFPLTVTSAQKNPTAFYLCASGPGLAESGAYTQYFGPGTRLTVL.

V gene TRBV7-9 combines with J gene TRBJ2-2; D is uncertain. The CDR3 sequence is 16 residues long. The V end lost 6 bases, the J end lost 4 bases, and 18 bases lay between the germline ends. The germline CDR1 and CDR2 sequences are SEHNR and FQNEAQ (reference sequence). As DNA, the CDR3 is TGTGCCAGCAGTTCCAGTCTAGTTCGTCGCACCGGGGAGCTGTTTTTT. This encodes CASSSSLVRRTGELFF.

The CDR3 region has the DNA TGTGCCAGCAGCTCTGACAGTATCTCCTACGAGCAGTACTTC. As protein: CASSSDSISYEQYF. The chain employs TRBV7-2 and TRBJ2-7; maybe TRBD1 (5 bases). V lost 4 bases, J lost 0 bases, and 10 bases lay in between. The germline gives CDR1 SGHTA, CDR2 FQGNSA. The CDR3 loop spans 14 amino acids.